This T cell receptor (beta chain) was obtained from a study of T cell clonality in common variable immunodeficiency. TCRdb's copy holds only in-frame clones and misses some; the assay was immunoSEQ multiplex PCR. The sample presents about 47,000 clones, none singletons. Germline loops: CDR1 SGHKS, CDR2 YYEKEE (reference sequence). V gave up 8 bases and J gave up 9 bases, with 9 bases separating them. This CDR3 has 10 residues. Findings of the study overall: T cell subpopulation sequencing would be needed to explain CVID clonality. TCRbeta clonality was increased in CVID versus healthy controls. In common variable immunodeficiency, TCR beta chains reportedly carried fewer deletions and N-nucleotide insertions.

This clone occurred many times. Its target is unknown. Read data end 3 residues before the CDR3 end; the end is taken from the germline J gene. The sequence was obtained from a person between 18 and 70 years old in good health. This chain connects TRBV5-5 to TRBJ1-5; D ambiguous. Material: peripheral blood mononuclear cells. CDR3 DNA (partial): TGTGCCAGTCCCCCCCGGCCC. Protein: CASPPRP. The whole CDR3 reads CASPPRPQHF.